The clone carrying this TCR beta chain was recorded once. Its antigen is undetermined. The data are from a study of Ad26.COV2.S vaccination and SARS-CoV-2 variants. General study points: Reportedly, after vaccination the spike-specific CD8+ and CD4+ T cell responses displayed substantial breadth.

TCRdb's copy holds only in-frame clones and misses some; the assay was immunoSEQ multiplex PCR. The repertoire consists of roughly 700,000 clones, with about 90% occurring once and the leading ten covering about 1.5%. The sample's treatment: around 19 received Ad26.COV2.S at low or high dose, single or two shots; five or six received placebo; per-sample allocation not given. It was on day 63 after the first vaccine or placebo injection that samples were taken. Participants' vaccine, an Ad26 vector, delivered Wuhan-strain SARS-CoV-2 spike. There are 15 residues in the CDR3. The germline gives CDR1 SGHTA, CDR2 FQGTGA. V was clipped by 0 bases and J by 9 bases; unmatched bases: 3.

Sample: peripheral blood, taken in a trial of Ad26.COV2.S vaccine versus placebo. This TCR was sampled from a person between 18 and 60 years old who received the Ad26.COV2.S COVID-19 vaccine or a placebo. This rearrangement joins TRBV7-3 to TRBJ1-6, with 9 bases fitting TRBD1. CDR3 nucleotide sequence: TGTGCCAGCAGCTTAACACAGGGGGCGCGTTCACCCCTCCACTTT. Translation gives CASSLTQGARSPLHF.